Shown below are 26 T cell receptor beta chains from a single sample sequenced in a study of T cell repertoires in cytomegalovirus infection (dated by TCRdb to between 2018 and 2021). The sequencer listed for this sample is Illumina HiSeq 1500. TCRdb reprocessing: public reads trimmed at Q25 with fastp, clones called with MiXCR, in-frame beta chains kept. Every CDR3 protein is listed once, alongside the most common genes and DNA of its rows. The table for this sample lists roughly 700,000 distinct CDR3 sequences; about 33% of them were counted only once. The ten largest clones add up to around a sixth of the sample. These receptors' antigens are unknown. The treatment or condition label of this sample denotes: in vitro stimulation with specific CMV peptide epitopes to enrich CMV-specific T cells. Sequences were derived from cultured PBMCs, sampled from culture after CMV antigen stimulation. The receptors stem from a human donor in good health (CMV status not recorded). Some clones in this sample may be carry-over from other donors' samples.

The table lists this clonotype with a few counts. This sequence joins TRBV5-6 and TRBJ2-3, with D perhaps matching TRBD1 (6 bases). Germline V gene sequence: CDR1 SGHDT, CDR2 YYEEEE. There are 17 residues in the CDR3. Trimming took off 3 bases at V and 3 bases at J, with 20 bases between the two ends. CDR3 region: CASSSLWGPRLTDTQYF. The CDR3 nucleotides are TGTGCCAGCAGCTCGCTCTGGGGGCCTCGGCTAACAGATACGCAGTATTTT.

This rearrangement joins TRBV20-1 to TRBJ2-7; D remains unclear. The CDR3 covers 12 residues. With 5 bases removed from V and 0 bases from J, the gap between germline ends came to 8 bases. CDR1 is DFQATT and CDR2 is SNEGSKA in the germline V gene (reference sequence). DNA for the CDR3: TGCAGTGCTGCGATACCCTCCTACGAGCAGTACTTC. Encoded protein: CSAAIPSYEQYF.

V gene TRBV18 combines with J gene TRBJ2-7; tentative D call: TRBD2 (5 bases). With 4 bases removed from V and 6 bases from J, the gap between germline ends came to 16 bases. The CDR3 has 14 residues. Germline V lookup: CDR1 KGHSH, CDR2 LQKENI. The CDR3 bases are TGTGCCAGCTCACTCGAAGAGGGTTCTTTCGAGCAGTACTTC. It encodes CASSLEEGSFEQYF.

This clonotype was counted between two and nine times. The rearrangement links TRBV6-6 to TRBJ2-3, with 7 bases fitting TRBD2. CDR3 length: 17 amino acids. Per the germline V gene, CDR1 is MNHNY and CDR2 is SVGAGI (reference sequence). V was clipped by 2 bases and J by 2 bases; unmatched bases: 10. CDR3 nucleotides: TGTGCCAGCAGTTACGAGGGCGGGAGAGAGTACACAGATACGCAGTATTTT. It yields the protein CASSYEGGREYTDTQYF.

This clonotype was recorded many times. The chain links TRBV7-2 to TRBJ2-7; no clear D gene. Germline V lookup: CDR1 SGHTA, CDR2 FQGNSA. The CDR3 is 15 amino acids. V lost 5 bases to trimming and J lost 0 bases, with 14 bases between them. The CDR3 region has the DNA TGTGCCAGCAGCCTCCACCGGTCCTCCTCCTACGAGCAGTACTTC. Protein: CASSLHRSSSYEQYF.

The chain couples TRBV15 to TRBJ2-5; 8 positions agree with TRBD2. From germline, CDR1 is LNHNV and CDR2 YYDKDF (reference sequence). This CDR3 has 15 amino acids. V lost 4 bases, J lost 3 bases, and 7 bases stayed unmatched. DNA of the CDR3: TGTGCCACCAGCAACTCCGGGACTAGGGAAGAGACCCAGTACTTC. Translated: CATSNSGTREETQYF.

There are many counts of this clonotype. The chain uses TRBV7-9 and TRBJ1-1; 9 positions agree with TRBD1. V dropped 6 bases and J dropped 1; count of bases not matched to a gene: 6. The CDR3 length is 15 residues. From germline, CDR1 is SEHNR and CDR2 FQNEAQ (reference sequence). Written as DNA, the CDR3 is TGTGCCAGCAGGTCCCGGGACAGGGAGAACACTGAAGCTTTCTTT. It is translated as CASRSRDRENTEAFF. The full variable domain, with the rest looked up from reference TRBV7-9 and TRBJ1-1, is DTGVSQNPRHKITKRGQNVTFRCDPISEHNRLYWYRQTLGQGPEFLTYFQNEAQLEKSRLLSDRFSAERPKGSFSTLEIQRTEQGDSAMYLCASRSRDRENTEAFFGQGTRLTVV.

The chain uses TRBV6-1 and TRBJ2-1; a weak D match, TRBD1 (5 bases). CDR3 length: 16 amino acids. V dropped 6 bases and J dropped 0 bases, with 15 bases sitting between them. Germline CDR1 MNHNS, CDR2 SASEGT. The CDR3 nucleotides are TGTGCCAGCAGCGCCCAGGGTCTGGGCTCCTACAATGAGCAGTTCTTC. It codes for CASSAQGLGSYNEQFF.

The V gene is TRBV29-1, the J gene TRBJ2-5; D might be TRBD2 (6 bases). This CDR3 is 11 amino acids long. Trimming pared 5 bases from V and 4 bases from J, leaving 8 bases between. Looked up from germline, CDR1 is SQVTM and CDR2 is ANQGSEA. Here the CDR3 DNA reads TGCAGCGTTAAGGGAGGAGAGACCCAGTACTTC. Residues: CSVKGGETQYF.

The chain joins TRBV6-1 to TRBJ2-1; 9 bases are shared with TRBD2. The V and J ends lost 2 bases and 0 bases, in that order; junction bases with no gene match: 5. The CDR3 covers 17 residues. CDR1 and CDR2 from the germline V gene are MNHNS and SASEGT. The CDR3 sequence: CASSEKLAGPSYNEQFF. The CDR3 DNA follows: TGTGCCAGCAGTGAAAAGCTAGCGGGACCCTCCTACAATGAGCAGTTCTTC.

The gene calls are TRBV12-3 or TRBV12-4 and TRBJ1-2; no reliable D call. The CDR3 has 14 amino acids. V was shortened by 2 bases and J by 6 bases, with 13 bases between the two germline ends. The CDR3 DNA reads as TGTGCCAGCAGTTTATTTGGATCCTTCCATGGCTACACCTTC. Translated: CASSLFGSFHGYTF.

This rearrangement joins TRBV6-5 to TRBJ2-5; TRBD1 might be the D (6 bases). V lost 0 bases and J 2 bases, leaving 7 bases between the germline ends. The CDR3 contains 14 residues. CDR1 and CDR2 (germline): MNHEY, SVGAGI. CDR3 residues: CASSYSGQQETQYF. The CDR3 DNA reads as TGTGCCAGCAGTTACTCAGGACAGCAAGAGACCCAGTACTTC.

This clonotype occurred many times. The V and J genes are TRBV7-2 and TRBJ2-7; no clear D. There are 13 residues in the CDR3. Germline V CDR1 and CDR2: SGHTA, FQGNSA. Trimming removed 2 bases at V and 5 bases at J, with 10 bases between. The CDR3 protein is CASSLSGSHEQYF. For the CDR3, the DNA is TGTGCCAGCAGCTTATCAGGTTCCCACGAGCAGTACTTC.

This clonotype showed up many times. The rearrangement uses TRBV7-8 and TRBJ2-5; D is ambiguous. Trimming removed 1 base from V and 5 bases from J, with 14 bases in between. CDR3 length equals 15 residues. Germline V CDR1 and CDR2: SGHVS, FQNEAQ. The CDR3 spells CASSLGGGGSETQYF. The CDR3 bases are TGTGCCAGCAGCTTAGGTGGCGGCGGTTCCGAGACCCAGTACTTC.

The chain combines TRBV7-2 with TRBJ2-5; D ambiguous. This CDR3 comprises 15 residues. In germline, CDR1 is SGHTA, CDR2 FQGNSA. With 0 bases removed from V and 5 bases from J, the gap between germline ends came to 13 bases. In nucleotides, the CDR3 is TGTGCCAGCAGCTTAGCGGCTTGGAATCGGGAGACCCAGTACTTC. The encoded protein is CASSLAAWNRETQYF.

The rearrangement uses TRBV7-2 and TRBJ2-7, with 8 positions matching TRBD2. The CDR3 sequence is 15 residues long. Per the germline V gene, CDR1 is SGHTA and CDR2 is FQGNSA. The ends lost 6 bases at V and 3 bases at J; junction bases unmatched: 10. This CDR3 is CASRTGGGAYYEQYF. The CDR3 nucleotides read TGTGCCAGCAGAACGGGGGGGGGGGCGTACTACGAGCAGTACTTC.

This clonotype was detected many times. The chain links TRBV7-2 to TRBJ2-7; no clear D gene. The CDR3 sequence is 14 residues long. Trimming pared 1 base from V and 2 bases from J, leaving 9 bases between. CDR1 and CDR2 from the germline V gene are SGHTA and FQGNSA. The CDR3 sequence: CASSLDLLAYEQYF. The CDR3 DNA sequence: TGTGCCAGCAGCTTAGACTTGTTGGCCTACGAGCAGTACTTC. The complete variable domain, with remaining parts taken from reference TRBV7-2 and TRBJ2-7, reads GAGVSQSPSNKVTEKGKDVELRCDPISGHTALYWYRQSLGQGLEFLIYFQGNSAPDKSGLPSDRFSAERTGGSVSTLTIQRTQQEDSAVYLCASSLDLLAYEQYFGPGTRLTVT.

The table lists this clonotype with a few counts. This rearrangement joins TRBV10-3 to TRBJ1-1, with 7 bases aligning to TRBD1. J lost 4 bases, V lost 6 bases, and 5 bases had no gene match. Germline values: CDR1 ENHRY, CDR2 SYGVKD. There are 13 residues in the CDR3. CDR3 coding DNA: TGTGCCATCAGAACAGGGGAAGGCACTGAAGCTTTCTTT. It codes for CAIRTGEGTEAFF.

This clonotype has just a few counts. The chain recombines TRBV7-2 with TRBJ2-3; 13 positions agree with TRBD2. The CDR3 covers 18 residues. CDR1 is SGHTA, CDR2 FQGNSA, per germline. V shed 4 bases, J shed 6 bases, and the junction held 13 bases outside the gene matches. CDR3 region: CASSSGTSGNLLGDTQYF. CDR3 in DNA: TGTGCCAGCAGCTCCGGGACTAGCGGGAATCTACTGGGGGATACGCAGTATTTT.

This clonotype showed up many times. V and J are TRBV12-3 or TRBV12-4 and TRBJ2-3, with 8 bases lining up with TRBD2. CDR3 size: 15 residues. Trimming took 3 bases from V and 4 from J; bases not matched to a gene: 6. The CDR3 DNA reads TGTGCCAGCAGTTTCGGCGGGGGGTCCGCAGATACGCAGTATTTT. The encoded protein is CASSFGGGSADTQYF.

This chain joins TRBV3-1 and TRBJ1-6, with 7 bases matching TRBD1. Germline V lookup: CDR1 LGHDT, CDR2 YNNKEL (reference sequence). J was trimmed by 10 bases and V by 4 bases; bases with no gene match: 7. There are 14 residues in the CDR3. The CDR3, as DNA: TGTGCCAGCAGCCGAGGGGGCCTTAACTCACCCCTCCACTTT. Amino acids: CASSRGGLNSPLHF.

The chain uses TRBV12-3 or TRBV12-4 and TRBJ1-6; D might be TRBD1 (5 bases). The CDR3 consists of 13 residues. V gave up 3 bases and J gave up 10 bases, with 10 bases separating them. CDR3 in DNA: TGTGCCAGCAGTTTTTACAGGCGGTCACCCCTCCACTTT. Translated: CASSFYRRSPLHF.

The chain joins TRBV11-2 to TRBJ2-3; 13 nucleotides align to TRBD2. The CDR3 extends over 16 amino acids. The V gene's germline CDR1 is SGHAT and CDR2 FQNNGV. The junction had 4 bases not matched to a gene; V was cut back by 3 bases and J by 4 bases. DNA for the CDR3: TGTGCCAGCAGCTTGACTAGCGGGGGGACCTCAGATACGCAGTATTTT. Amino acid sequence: CASSLTSGGTSDTQYF.

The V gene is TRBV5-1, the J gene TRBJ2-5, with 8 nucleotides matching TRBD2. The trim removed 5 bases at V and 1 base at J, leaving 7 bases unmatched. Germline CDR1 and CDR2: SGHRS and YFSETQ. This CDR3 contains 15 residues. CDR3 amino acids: CASSSAGGLQETQYF. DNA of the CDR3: TGCGCCAGCAGTAGCGCGGGAGGCCTCCAAGAGACCCAGTACTTC. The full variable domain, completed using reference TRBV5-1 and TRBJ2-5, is KAGVTQTPRYLIKTRGQQVTLSCSPISGHRSVSWYQQTPGQGLQFLFEYFSETQRNKGNFPGRFSGRQFSNSRSEMNVSTLELGDSALYLCASSSAGGLQETQYFGPGTRLLVL.

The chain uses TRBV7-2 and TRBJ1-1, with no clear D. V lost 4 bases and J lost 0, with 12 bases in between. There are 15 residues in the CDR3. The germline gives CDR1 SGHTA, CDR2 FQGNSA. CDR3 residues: CASSSSPVMNTEAFF. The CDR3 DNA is TGTGCCAGCAGCTCGTCTCCCGTCATGAACACTGAAGCTTTCTTT.

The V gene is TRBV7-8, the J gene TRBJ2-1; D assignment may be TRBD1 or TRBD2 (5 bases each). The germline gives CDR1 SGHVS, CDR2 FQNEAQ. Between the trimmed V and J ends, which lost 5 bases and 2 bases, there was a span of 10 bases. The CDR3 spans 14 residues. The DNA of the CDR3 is TGTGCCAGCAGCCCAGGGAGCACCTACAATGAGCAGTTCTTC. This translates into CASSPGSTYNEQFF.